The 6 T cell receptor beta chains listed next were all sequenced from one sample in a study of CD8 T cells in Susac syndrome. An amount of RNA that ranged from roughly 0.5 to 1 ug was reverse transcribed with random hexamers. TCRdb used MiXCR to reprocess the immunoSEQ multiplex PCR reads, holding one entry per CDR3 protein. The table has more than 55,000 distinct CDR3 sequences, approximately 95% seen once. The sequenced material came from CD8+ T cells from PBMCs. All receptors derive from a human donor in good health.

The V gene is TRBV3-1, the J gene TRBJ2-7; weak D call: TRBD2 (7 bases). V dropped 4 bases and J dropped 3 bases, with 13 bases sitting between them. Germline lookup yields CDR1 LGHDT and CDR2 YNNKEL (reference sequence). The length of the CDR3 is 14 residues. The CDR3 region is CASSPGGGIYEQYF. CDR3 sequence (DNA): TGTGCCAGCAGCCCTGGCGGGGGCATCTACGAGCAGTACTTC.

This clonotype showed up just once. The junction departs from germline at one end; a sequencing error may be responsible. The chain recombines TRBV5-4 with TRBJ2-7; 8 bases agree with TRBD2. The CDR3 sequence is 14 residues long. Germline CDR1 and CDR2: SGHNT and YYREEE (reference sequence). The CDR3 spells CASSRGGDSSEQYF. The CDR3 DNA sequence: TGTGCCAGCAGCCGGGGGGGGGATTCCTCCGAGCAGTACTTC.

This chain uses TRBV6-5 with TRBJ2-1; weak D call: TRBD1 (6 bases). There are 16 residues in the CDR3. V was cut by 4 bases and J by 0 bases, with 13 bases left in between. Germline V gene data show CDR1 as MNHEY and CDR2 as SVGAGI. The CDR3 reads CASSSNRESSYNEQFF. The CDR3 bases are TGTGCCAGCAGTTCCAACAGGGAGAGCTCCTACAATGAGCAGTTCTTC.

The V and J genes are TRBV11-2 and TRBJ2-7; D is perhaps TRBD1 (5 bases). From germline, CDR1 is SGHAT and CDR2 FQNNGV. The V end lost 2 bases, the J end lost 2 bases, and 10 bases lay between the germline ends. The CDR3 spans 14 residues. The CDR3 nucleotides are TGTGCCAGCAGCTTACGAAGGGGTGCCTACGAGCAGTACGTC. Encoded protein: CASSLRRGAYEQYV.

The chain uses TRBV7-6 and TRBJ2-1; TRBD1 is a possible D gene (6 bases). The length of the CDR3 is 17 residues. V lost 5 bases to trimming and J lost 8 bases, with 25 bases between them. Germline CDR1 is SGHVS and CDR2 is FNYEAQ. In DNA, the CDR3 is TGTGCCAGCAGCCAGAGTGTGGGGGCACAATCGGCGGATGAGCAGTTCTTC. Protein product: CASSQSVGAQSADEQFF.

This rearrangement joins TRBV5-1 to TRBJ2-7, with TRBD1 identical over 11 bases. The CDR3 loop spans 13 amino acids. The V and J ends lost 4 bases and 6 bases, in that order; junction bases with no gene match: 3. The germline V gene has CDR1 SGHRS and CDR2 YFSETQ. The CDR3 sequence is CASSRDRGGEQYF. The CDR3 DNA follows: TGCGCCAGCAGCCGGGACAGGGGGGGCGAGCAGTACTTC.